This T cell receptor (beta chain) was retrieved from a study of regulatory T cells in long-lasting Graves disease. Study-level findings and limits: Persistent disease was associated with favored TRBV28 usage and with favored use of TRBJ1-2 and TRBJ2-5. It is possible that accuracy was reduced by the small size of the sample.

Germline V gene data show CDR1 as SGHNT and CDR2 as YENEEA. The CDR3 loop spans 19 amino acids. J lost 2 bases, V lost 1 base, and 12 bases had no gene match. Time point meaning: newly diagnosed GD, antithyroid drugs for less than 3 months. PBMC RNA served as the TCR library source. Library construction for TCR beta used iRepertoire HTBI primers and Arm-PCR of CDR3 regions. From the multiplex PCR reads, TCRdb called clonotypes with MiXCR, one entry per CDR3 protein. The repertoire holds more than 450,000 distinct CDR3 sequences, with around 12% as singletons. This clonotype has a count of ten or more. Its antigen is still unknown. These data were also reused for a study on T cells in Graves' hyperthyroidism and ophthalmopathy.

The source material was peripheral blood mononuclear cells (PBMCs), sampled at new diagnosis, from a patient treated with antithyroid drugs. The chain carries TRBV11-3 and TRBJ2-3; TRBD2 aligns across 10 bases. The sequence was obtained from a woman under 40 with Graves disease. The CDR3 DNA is TGTGCCAGCAGCTTAGTAGCAGCGGGAGGGCCCTTATTCACAGATACGCAGTATTTT. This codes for CASSLVAAGGPLFTDTQYF.